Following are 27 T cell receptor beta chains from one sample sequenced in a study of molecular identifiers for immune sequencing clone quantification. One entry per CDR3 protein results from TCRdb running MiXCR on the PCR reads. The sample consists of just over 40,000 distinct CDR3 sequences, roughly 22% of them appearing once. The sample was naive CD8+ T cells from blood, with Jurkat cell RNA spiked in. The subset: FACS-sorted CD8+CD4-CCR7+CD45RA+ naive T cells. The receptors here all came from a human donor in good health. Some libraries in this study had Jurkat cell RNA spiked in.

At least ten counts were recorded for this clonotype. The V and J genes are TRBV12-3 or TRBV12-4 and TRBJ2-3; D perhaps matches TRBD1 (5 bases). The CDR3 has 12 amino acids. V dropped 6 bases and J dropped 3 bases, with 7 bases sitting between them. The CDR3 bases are TGTGCCAGCAGAGGACATACAGATACGCAGTATTTT. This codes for CASRGHTDTQYF.

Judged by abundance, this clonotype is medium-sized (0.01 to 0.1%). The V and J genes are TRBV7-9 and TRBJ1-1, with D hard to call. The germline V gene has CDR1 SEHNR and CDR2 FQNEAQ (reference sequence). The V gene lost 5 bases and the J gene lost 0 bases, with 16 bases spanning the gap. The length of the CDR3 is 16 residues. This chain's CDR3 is CASSVATNAVNTEAFF. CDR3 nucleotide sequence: TGTGCCAGCAGCGTCGCAACCAACGCAGTGAACACTGAAGCTTTCTTT.

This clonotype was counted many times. The CDR3 region is CASSLAFGYEQYF. In DNA form, the CDR3 reads TGTGCCAGCAGCTTGGCTTTTGGCTACGAGCAGTACTTC. The J gene is TRBJ2-7, the V gene TRBV5-5; D uncertain. Germline lookup yields CDR1 SGHKS and CDR2 YYEKEE (reference sequence). With 0 bases removed from V and 3 bases from J, the gap between germline ends came to 7 bases. CDR3 size: 13 residues.

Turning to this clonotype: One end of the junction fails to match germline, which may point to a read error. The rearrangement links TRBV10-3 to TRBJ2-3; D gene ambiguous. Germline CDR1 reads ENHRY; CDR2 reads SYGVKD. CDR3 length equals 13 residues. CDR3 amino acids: CALSGEDSDTQYF. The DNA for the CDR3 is TGCGCCCTCAGTGGAGAGGATTCAGATACGCAGTATTTT.

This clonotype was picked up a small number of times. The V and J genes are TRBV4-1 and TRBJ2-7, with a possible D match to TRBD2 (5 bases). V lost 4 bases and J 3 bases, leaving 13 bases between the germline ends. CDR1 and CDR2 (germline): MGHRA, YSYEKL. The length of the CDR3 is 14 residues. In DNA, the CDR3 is TGCGCCAGCAGCCCGTTCGAGGGCGACTACGAGCAGTACTTC. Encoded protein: CASSPFEGDYEQYF.

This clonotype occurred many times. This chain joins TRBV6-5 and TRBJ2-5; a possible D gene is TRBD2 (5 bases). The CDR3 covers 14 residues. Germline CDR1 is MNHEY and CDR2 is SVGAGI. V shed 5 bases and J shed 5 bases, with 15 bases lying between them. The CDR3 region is CASSPAEGPETQYF. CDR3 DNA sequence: TGTGCCAGCAGTCCGGCTGAGGGCCCCGAGACCCAGTACTTC.

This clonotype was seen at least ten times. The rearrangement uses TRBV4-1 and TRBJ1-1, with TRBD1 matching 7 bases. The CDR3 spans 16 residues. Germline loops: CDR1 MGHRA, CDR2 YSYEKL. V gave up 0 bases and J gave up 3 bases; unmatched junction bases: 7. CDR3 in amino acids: CASSQDEGRGYTEAFF. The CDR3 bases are TGCGCCAGCAGCCAAGACGAGGGCAGGGGGTACACTGAAGCTTTCTTT.

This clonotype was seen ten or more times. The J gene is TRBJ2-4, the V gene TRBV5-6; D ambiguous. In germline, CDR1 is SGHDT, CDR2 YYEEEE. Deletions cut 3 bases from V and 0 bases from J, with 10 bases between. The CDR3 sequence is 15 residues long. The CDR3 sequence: CASSSRQLAKNIQYF. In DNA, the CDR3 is TGTGCCAGCAGCTCGCGACAACTAGCCAAAAACATTCAGTACTTC.

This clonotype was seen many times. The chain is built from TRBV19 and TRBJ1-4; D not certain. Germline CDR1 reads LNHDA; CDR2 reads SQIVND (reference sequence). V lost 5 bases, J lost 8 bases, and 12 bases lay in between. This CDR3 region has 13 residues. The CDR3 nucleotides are TGTGCCAGTAGTCCAACGACGGGGGAAAAACTGTTTTTT. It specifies CASSPTTGEKLFF.

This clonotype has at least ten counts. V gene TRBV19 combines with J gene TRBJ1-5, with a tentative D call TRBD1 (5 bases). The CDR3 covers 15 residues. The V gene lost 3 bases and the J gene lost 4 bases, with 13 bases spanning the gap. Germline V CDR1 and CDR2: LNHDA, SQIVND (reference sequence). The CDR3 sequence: CASSMGVDLNQPQHF. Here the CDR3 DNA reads TGTGCCAGTAGTATGGGGGTTGATTTAAATCAGCCCCAGCATTTT.

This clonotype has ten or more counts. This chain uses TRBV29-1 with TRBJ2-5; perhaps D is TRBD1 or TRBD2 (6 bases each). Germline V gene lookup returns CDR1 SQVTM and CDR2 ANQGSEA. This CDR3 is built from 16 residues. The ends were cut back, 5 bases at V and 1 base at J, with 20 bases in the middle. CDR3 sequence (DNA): TGCAGCGTTATCATCTATGGACGGGGGCCCCAAGAGACCCAGTACTTC. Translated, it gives CSVIIYGRGPQETQYF.

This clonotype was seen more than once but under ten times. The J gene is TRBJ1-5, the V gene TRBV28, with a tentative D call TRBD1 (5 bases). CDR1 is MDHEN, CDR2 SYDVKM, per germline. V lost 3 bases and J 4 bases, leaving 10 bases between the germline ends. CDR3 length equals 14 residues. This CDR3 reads CASSFIGENQPQHF. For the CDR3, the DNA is TGTGCCAGCAGTTTCATAGGGGAGAATCAGCCCCAGCATTTT.

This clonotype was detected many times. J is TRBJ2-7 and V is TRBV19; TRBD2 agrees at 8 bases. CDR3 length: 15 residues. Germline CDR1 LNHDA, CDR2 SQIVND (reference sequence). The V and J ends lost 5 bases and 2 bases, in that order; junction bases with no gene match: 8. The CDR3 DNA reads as TGTGCCAGTAGTGCGGTAGCGGGATCCCCCTACGAGCAGTACTTC. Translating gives CASSAVAGSPYEQYF.

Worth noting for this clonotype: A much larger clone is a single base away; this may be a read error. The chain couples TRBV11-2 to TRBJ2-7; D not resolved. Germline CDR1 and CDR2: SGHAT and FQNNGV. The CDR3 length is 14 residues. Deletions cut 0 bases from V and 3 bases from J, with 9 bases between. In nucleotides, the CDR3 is TGTGCCAGCAGCTTAGATTATCCCCGCTACGAGCAGTACTTC. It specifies CASSLDYPRYEQYF. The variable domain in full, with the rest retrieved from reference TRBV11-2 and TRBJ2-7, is EAGVAQSPRYKIIEKRQSVAFWCNPISGHATLYWYQQILGQGPKLLIQFQNNGVVDDSQLPKDRFSAERLKGVDSTLKIQPAKLEDSAVYLCASSLDYPRYEQYFGPGTRLTVT.

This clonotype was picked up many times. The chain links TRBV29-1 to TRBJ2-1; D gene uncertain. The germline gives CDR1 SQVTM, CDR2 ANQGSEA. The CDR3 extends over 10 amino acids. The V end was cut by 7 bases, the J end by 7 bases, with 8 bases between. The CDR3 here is CSGGRNEQFF. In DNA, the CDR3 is TGCAGCGGAGGTAGAAATGAGCAGTTCTTC.

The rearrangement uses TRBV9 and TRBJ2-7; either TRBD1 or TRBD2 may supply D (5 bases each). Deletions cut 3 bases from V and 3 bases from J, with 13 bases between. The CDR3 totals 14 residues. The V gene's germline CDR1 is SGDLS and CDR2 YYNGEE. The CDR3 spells CASSAWDESYEQYF. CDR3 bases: TGTGCCAGCAGCGCCTGGGACGAAAGCTACGAGCAGTACTTC.

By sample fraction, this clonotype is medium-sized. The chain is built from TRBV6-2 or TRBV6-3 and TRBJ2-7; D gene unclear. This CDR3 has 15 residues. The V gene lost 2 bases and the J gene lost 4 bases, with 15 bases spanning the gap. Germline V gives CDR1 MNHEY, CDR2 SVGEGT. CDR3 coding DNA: TGTGCCAGCAGTTACCGAGGCTCCCGGCTATACGAGCAGTACTTC. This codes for CASSYRGSRLYEQYF.

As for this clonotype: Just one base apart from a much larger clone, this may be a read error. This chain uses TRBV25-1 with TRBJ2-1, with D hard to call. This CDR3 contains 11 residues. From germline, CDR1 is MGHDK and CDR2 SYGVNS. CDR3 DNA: TGTGCCAGCAGTGAACGGGTTGAGCAGTTGTTC. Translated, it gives CASSERVEQLF.

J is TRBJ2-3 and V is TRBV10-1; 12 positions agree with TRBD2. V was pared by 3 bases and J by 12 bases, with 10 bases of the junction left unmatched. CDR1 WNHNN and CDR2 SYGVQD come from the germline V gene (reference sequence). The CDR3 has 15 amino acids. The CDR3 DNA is TGCGCCAGCAGTGATCCTAGCGGGGGGGCCGCACCCCAGTATTTT. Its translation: CASSDPSGGAAPQYF.

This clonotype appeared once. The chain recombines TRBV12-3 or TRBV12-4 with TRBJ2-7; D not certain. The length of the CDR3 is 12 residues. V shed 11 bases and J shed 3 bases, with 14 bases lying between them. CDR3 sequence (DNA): TGTGCCGGCACCCTTTCCCACTACGAGCAGTACTTC. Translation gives CAGTLSHYEQYF.

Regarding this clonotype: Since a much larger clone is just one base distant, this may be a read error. CDR3 protein: CASHDGEAFF. CDR3 DNA sequence: TGTGCCAGCCATGACGGTGAAGCTTTCTTT. The chain joins TRBV6-6 to TRBJ1-1; D is ambiguous. The CDR3 is 10 amino acids. Germline CDR1 is MNHNY and CDR2 is SVGAGI (reference sequence). The V end was cut by 8 bases, the J end by 7 bases, with 8 bases between.

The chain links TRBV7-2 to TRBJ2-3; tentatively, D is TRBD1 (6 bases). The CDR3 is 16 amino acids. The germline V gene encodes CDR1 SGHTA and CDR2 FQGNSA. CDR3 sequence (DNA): TGTGTCGGCAGCATACTAACAGGGCCATCCACAGATACGCAGTATTTT. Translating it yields CVGSILTGPSTDTQYF.

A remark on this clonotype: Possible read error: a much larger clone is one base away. CDR3 loop: CASSVTSTDMQYF. The CDR3 nucleotides are TGTGCCAGTAGTGTTACCAGCACAGATATGCAGTATTTT. The chain combines TRBV19 with TRBJ2-3; no firm D call. CDR3 length: 13 residues. Germline V gene data show CDR1 as LNHDA and CDR2 as SQIVND (reference sequence). The full variable domain, completed using reference TRBV19 and TRBJ2-3, is DGGITQSPKYLFRKEGQNVTLSCEQNLNHDAMYWYRQDPGQGLRLIYYSQIVNDFQKGDIAEGYSVSREKKESFPLTVTSAQKNPTAFYLCASSVTSTDMQYFGPGTRLTVL.

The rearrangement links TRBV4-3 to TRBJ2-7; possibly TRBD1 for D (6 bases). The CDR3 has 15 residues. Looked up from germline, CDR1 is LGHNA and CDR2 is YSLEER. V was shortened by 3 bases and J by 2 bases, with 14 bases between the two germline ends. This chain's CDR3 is CASSQGTSYTYEQYF. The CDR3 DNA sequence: TGCGCCAGCAGCCAGGGGACATCTTACACCTACGAGCAGTACTTC.

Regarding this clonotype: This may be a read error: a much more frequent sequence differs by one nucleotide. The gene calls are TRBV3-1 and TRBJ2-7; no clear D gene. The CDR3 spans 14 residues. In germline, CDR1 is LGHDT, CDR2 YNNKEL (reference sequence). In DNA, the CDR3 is TGTGTCAGCAGCCACTGGGGTCCGTCCTACGAGCAGTACTTC. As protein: CVSSHWGPSYEQYF.

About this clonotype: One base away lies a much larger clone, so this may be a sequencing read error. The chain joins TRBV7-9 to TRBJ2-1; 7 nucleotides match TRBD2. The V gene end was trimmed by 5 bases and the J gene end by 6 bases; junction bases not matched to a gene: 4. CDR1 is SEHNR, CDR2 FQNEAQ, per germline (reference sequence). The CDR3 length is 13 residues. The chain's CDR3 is CASSSGNCNEQFF. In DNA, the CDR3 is TGTGCCAGCAGCAGCGGGAACTGCAATGAGCAGTTCTTC.

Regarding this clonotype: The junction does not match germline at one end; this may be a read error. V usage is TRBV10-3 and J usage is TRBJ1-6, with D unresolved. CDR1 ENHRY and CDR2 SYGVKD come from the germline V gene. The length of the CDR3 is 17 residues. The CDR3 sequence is CANSDTRFGSYNSPLHF. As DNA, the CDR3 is TGTGCCAACAGTGACACCAGATTTGGATCCTATAATTCACCCCTCCACTTT.